The 25 T cell receptor beta chains reported below all come from one sample, sequenced in a study of blood T cell repertoires in COVID-19. Measured with immunoSEQ multiplex PCR; TCRdb has only the in-frame clones, and not every one. The repertoire includes approximately 300,000 clones, 70% to 90% of them detected once, and 3.5% to 4% sits in the top ten. Sequences were obtained from peripheral blood. The receptors come from a woman in her forties or fifties with active or convalescent COVID-19.

This chain links TRBV6-5 with TRBJ1-4, with 7 nucleotides matching TRBD1. The CDR3 extends over 14 amino acids. Germline lookup yields CDR1 MNHEY and CDR2 SVGAGI. V dropped 6 bases and J dropped 3; count of bases not matched to a gene: 4. The CDR3 loop reads CASSRGQPNEKLFF. The CDR3 bases are TGTGCCAGCAGCCGGGGACAGCCTAATGAAAAACTGTTTTTT.

V and J are TRBV6-2 or TRBV6-3 and TRBJ1-2; a weak D match, TRBD1 (5 bases). CDR3 length: 15 amino acids. CDR1 and CDR2 from the germline V gene are MNHEY and SVGEGT. Trimming removed 2 bases at V and 4 bases at J, with 14 bases between. The CDR3 region is CASSYLSDRRYGYTF. CDR3 DNA sequence: TGTGCCAGCAGTTACCTCTCCGACAGACGCTATGGCTACACCTTC.

This chain uses TRBV2 with TRBJ1-4, with no clear D. V lost 4 bases and J lost 3, with 12 bases in between. Germline CDR1 SNHLY, CDR2 FYNNEI. CDR3 length: 15 amino acids. The DNA of the CDR3 is TGTGCCAGCAGTGCGGAGAGCCCGGCTAATGAAAAACTGTTTTTT. Its translation is CASSAESPANEKLFF.

DNA for the CDR3: TGCAGCGTTGAGGAGGGAAATAATGAAAAACTGTTTTTT. Encoded protein: CSVEEGNNEKLFF. The chain has TRBV29-1 and TRBJ1-4; D is undetermined. With 3 bases removed from V and 4 bases from J, the gap between germline ends came to 9 bases. This CDR3 has 13 amino acids. Germline V lookup: CDR1 SQVTM, CDR2 ANQGSEA.

This chain links TRBV29-1 with TRBJ1-2; D remains unclear. The CDR3 has 15 amino acids. Per the germline V gene, CDR1 is SQVTM and CDR2 is ANQGSEA. The V end was cut by 4 bases, the J end by 0 bases, with 15 bases between. The CDR3 reads CSVVSRISTNYGYTF. The CDR3 DNA reads as TGCAGCGTTGTTTCTAGGATCTCTACTAACTATGGCTACACCTTC.

The chain joins TRBV5-8 to TRBJ1-1, with no clear D. Germline V gene sequence: CDR1 SGHTS, CDR2 YDEGEE. The CDR3 totals 16 residues. V was pared by 4 bases and J by 5 bases, with 21 bases between. CDR3: CASSRGKEVDFTEAFF. CDR3 nucleotides: TGTGCCAGCAGCCGAGGGAAGGAAGTTGATTTTACTGAAGCTTTCTTT.

J is TRBJ1-6 and V is TRBV18, with TRBD1 as a possible D gene (6 bases). Looked up from germline, CDR1 is KGHSH and CDR2 is LQKENI. Trimming shortened V by 3 bases and J by 10 bases, and 22 bases separated the two germline ends. This CDR3 has 17 residues. The CDR3 nucleotides are TGTGCCAGCTCACCCAGAGGACCGACAGGAGAGGACTCACCCCTCCACTTT. Translated, it gives CASSPRGPTGEDSPLHF.

The rearrangement uses TRBV5-1 and TRBJ2-5; a weak D match, TRBD2 (6 bases). Germline V CDR1 and CDR2: SGHRS, YFSETQ. The CDR3 is made up of 13 amino acids. Trimming removed 2 bases at V and 3 bases at J, with 8 bases between. The CDR3 nucleotides are TGCGCCAGCAGCTTCGGAGGGGAAGAGACCCAGTACTTC. Amino acids: CASSFGGEETQYF.

The V and J genes are TRBV5-1 and TRBJ2-1, with TRBD2 identical over 8 bases. Trimming took 0 bases from V and 4 from J; bases not matched to a gene: 9. The CDR3 consists of 17 residues. CDR1 is SGHRS and CDR2 is YFSETQ in the germline V gene. The CDR3 here is CASSLVARTSGYNEQFF. The CDR3 DNA reads as TGCGCCAGCAGCTTGGTGGCCCGTACTAGCGGTTACAATGAGCAGTTCTTC. The full variable domain, its missing parts supplied by reference TRBV5-1 and TRBJ2-1, is KAGVTQTPRYLIKTRGQQVTLSCSPISGHRSVSWYQQTPGQGLQFLFEYFSETQRNKGNFPGRFSGRQFSNSRSEMNVSTLELGDSALYLCASSLVARTSGYNEQFFGPGTRLTVL.

The chain combines TRBV11-3 with TRBJ2-1; 13 nucleotides align to TRBD2. V shed 1 base and J 8 bases; nucleotides not matched to a gene: 2. The CDR3 spans 15 residues. Per the germline V gene, CDR1 is SGHNT and CDR2 is YENEEA. As DNA, the CDR3 is TGTGCCAGCAGCTTAGGACTAGCGGGGGGCGATGAGCAGTTCTTC. It translates to CASSLGLAGGDEQFF.

The chain joins TRBV11-1 to TRBJ1-1; TRBD1 agrees at 7 bases. Germline-derived CDR1 and CDR2 are SGHAT and FQDESV (reference sequence). CDR3 size: 14 residues. Losses at the gene ends were 5 bases for V and 1 base for J; bases not matched to a gene: 4. CDR3: CASSRTGSNTEAFF. The CDR3 region has the DNA TGTGCCAGCAGCCGGACAGGATCGAACACTGAAGCTTTCTTT. Using reference TRBV11-1 and TRBJ1-1 for the parts outside the CDR3, the full variable domain is EAEVAQSPRYKITEKSQAVAFWCDPISGHATLYWYRQILGQGPELLVQFQDESVVDDSQLPKDRFSAERLKGVDSTLKIQPAELGDSAMYLCASSRTGSNTEAFFGQGTRLTVV.

The chain has TRBV28 and TRBJ2-7; D perhaps matches TRBD2 (6 bases). Trimming took off 5 bases at V and 7 bases at J, with 15 bases between the two ends. The CDR3 covers 13 residues. Per germline, CDR1 MDHEN and CDR2 SYDVKM. The DNA for the CDR3 is TGTGCCAGCAGTGTTGTCGCGGGGTGGGAGCAGTACTTC. It specifies CASSVVAGWEQYF.

The table lists this clone with a few counts. The V call is TRBV4-1, the J call TRBJ1-1; 11 nucleotides align to TRBD1. Unmatched junction bases numbered 15, after V lost 3 bases and J lost 0 bases. The CDR3 sequence is 20 residues long. Germline CDR1 is MGHRA and CDR2 is YSYEKL. The CDR3: CASSHRTGGSERGMNTEAFF. Written as DNA, the CDR3 is TGCGCCAGCAGCCACCGGACAGGGGGCTCAGAGCGGGGGATGAACACTGAAGCTTTCTTT.

The chain is built from TRBV19 and TRBJ2-5, with a possible D match to TRBD1 (5 bases). Germline CDR1 and CDR2: LNHDA and SQIVND (reference sequence). This CDR3 region has 12 residues. Between the trimmed V and J ends, which lost 6 bases and 2 bases, there was a span of 7 bases. The DNA of the CDR3 is TGTGCCAGTAGCCAGGGTCAAGAGACCCAGTACTTC. Translation: CASSQGQETQYF.

The chain's CDR3 is CASSQPGQREYGYTF. The CDR3 DNA sequence: TGTGCCAGCAGCCAACCGGGACAAAGGGAGTATGGCTACACCTTC. This sequence joins TRBV3-1 (or the pseudogene TRBV3-2) and TRBJ1-2; possible D gene TRBD1, 6 bases. The germline V gene encodes CDR1 LGHDT and CDR2 YNNKEL (reference sequence). V gave up 2 bases and J gave up 5 bases, with 15 bases separating them. CDR3 length: 15 residues.

The rearrangement joins TRBV30 to TRBJ1-3; tentative D call: TRBD1 (6 bases). From germline, CDR1 is GTSNPN and CDR2 SVGIG (reference sequence). The V gene lost 2 bases and the J gene lost 0 bases, with 14 bases spanning the gap. There are 16 residues in the CDR3. The CDR3 DNA follows: TGTGCCTGGAGTACTGGGACACTGAGCTCTGGAAACACCATATATTTT. Translated: CAWSTGTLSSGNTIYF.

The V gene is TRBV20-1, the J gene TRBJ2-3; no reliable D call. The CDR3 sequence is 11 residues long. Trimming cost V 5 bases and J 5 bases, with 8 bases left between them. In germline, CDR1 is DFQATT, CDR2 SNEGSKA (reference sequence). CDR3 nucleotide sequence: TGCAGTGCTCTTTTTAAAGATACGCAGTATTTT. This sequence encodes CSALFKDTQYF.

V usage is TRBV19 and J usage is TRBJ2-3; D possibly corresponds to TRBD2 (6 bases). The CDR3 totals 13 residues. The V end lost 3 bases, the J end lost 4 bases, and 8 bases lay between the germline ends. Germline-derived CDR1 and CDR2 are LNHDA and SQIVND (reference sequence). The CDR3 is CASSIGLSDTQYF. CDR3 coding DNA: TGTGCCAGTAGTATCGGACTATCAGATACGCAGTATTTT. Full variable domain (missing parts from reference TRBV19 and TRBJ2-3): DGGITQSPKYLFRKEGQNVTLSCEQNLNHDAMYWYRQDPGQGLRLIYYSQIVNDFQKGDIAEGYSVSREKKESFPLTVTSAQKNPTAFYLCASSIGLSDTQYFGPGTRLTVL.

J is TRBJ2-7 and V is TRBV3-1 (or the pseudogene TRBV3-2), with a tentative D call TRBD1 (6 bases). Germline CDR1 reads LGHDT; CDR2 reads YNNKEL (reference sequence). Deletions cut 3 bases from V and 3 bases from J, with 18 bases between. The CDR3 sequence is 16 residues long. The DNA of the CDR3 is TGTGCCAGCAGCCACTGGTATTACAGGGAACGCTACGAGCAGTACTTC. Its protein product is CASSHWYYRERYEQYF.

The chain recombines TRBV4-2 with TRBJ2-7; the D is unclear. Trimming took 4 bases from V and 0 from J, leaving 10 bases between them. Germline V gene data show CDR1 as LGHNA and CDR2 as YNFKEQ. The CDR3 has 14 amino acids. CDR3 DNA sequence: TGTGCCAGCAGCCCTCAACGTAGCTCCTACGAGCAGTACTTC. This sequence encodes CASSPQRSSYEQYF.

The chain recombines TRBV7-2 with TRBJ2-1; TRBD2 matches at 7 bases. V was pared by 2 bases and J by 4 bases, with 11 bases of the junction left unmatched. The CDR3 spans 17 residues. Looked up from germline, CDR1 is SGHTA and CDR2 is FQGNSA. The CDR3 DNA is TGTGCCAGCAGCTTAAGGGTGGCGGGGGAGTATTACAATGAGCAGTTCTTC. It translates to CASSLRVAGEYYNEQFF.

The chain links TRBV4-2 to TRBJ2-7, with 10 nucleotides matching TRBD2. The CDR3 loop spans 16 amino acids. CDR1 is LGHNA, CDR2 YNFKEQ, per germline. Germline trimming cut 1 base from V and 2 bases from J; bases unmatched to any gene: 5. CDR3 residues: CASSQGGLAETYEQYF. CDR3 DNA: TGTGCCAGCAGCCAAGGCGGACTAGCGGAAACCTACGAGCAGTACTTC.

This chain uses TRBV6-5 with TRBJ1-2; unclear D gene. The CDR3 has 13 amino acids. Trimming removed 2 bases at V and 2 bases at J, with 6 bases between. Germline loops: CDR1 MNHEY, CDR2 SVGAGI. The CDR3 nucleotides read TGTGCCAGCAGTTACGCGTACAACTATGGCTACACCTTC. This codes for CASSYAYNYGYTF.

The chain joins TRBV27 to TRBJ2-7; the match to TRBD1 covers 10 bases. The CDR3 runs 13 residues. The germline gives CDR1 MNHEY, CDR2 SMNVEV (reference sequence). Trimming cost V 7 bases and J 4 bases; bases outside gene matches: 4. This CDR3 reads CASKGQGIYEQYF. CDR3 nucleotide sequence: TGTGCCAGCAAGGGACAGGGGATATACGAGCAGTACTTC.

The gene calls are TRBV10-3 and TRBJ1-2; 8 bases line up with TRBD1. The CDR3 totals 14 residues. Trimming at V came to 2 bases and at J to 7 bases, leaving 6 bases not matched to a gene. Germline CDR1 is ENHRY and CDR2 is SYGVKD. This CDR3 reads CAISENRGIAGYTF. For the CDR3, the DNA is TGTGCCATCAGTGAGAACAGGGGGATTGCTGGCTACACCTTC.